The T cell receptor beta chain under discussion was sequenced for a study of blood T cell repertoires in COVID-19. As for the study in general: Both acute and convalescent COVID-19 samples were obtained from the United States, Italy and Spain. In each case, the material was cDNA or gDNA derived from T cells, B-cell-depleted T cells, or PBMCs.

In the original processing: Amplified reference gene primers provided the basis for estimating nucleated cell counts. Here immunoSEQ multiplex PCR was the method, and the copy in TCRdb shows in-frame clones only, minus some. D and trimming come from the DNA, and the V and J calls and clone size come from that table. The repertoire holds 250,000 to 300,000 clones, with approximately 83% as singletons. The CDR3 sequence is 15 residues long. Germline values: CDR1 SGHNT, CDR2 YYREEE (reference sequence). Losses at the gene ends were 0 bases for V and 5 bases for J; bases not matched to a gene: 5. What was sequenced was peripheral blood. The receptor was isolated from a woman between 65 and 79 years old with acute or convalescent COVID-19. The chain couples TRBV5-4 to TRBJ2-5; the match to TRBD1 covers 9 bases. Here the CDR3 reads CASSLEGQGSETQYF. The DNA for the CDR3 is TGTGCCAGCAGCTTGGAGGGACAGGGATCGGAGACCCAGTACTTC.